These 14 T cell receptor beta chains were sequenced from one sample in a study of T cell changes during pregnancy in multiple sclerosis. The data were produced by immunoSEQ multiplex PCR, yet TCRdb's version contains in-frame clones alone and is incomplete. The table has tens of thousands of clones, about nine tenths seen once. The sequencing here drew on peripheral blood, taken in the third trimester of pregnancy. Every receptor here comes from a female donor with multiple sclerosis, enrolled in a pregnancy study.

The chain combines TRBV5-1 with TRBJ2-5, with 9 bases lining up with TRBD2. The CDR3 length is 16 residues. V dropped 0 bases and J dropped 3; count of bases not matched to a gene: 6. Germline CDR1 SGHRS, CDR2 YFSETQ. CDR3 amino acids: CASSLVIAGVKETQYF. CDR3 coding DNA: TGCGCCAGCAGCTTGGTAATAGCGGGAGTTAAAGAGACCCAGTACTTC.

The chain employs TRBV6-1 and TRBJ2-2; 8 nucleotides agree with TRBD1. V shed 6 bases, J shed 8 bases, and the junction held 8 bases outside the gene matches. The CDR3 is made up of 14 amino acids. Looked up from germline, CDR1 is MNHNS and CDR2 is SASEGT. The CDR3 bases are TGTGCCAGCAGCGACCACCAGGGGGCTGGGGAGCTGTTTTTT. Translating it yields CASSDHQGAGELFF.

The chain links TRBV27 to TRBJ2-6; unclear D gene. Germline values: CDR1 MNHEY, CDR2 SMNVEV (reference sequence). The germline V and J ends were trimmed by 2 bases and 0 bases, with 5 bases remaining between them. This CDR3 spans 15 amino acids. The CDR3 sequence: CASSLMASGANVLTF. In DNA form, the CDR3 reads TGTGCCAGCAGTTTAATGGCCTCTGGGGCCAACGTCCTGACTTTC.

The V gene is TRBV7-3, the J gene TRBJ2-7; TRBD1 matches 9 bases. The CDR3 runs 15 residues. CDR1 and CDR2 (germline): SGHTA, FQGTGA. The trim removed 1 base at V and 4 bases at J, leaving 5 bases unmatched. The DNA for the CDR3 is TGTGCCAGCAGCTTAAAGCCGACAGGGGGGTACGAGCAGTACTTC. Translation: CASSLKPTGGYEQYF.

This chain connects TRBV9 to TRBJ2-2, with a tentative D call TRBD1 (7 bases). This CDR3 comprises 15 residues. Germline V gene sequence: CDR1 SGDLS, CDR2 YYNGEE. V was shortened by 5 bases and J by 0 bases, with 11 bases between the two germline ends. CDR3 loop: CASSSGGSNTGELFF. In nucleotides, the CDR3 is TGTGCCAGCAGTTCAGGGGGGTCGAACACCGGGGAGCTGTTTTTT.

This chain uses TRBV7-7 with TRBJ2-5, with TRBD2 matching 13 bases. With V trimmed by 8 bases and J by 2 bases, 11 bases remained unmatched. This CDR3 has 17 amino acids. The germline V gene encodes CDR1 SSHAT and CDR2 FNYEAQ (reference sequence). The CDR3 sequence: CASGKRGLAGLQETQYF. The CDR3 DNA reads TGTGCCAGCGGGAAACGGGGACTAGCGGGGCTACAAGAGACCCAGTACTTC.

This clone was seen only a few times. J is TRBJ2-7 and V is TRBV7-9, with 7 bases that match TRBD2. The CDR3 has 11 amino acids. CDR1 is SEHNR, CDR2 FQNEAQ, per germline (reference sequence). Trimming took 4 bases from V and 6 from J; bases not matched to a gene: 0. Here the CDR3 reads CASSWTSEQYF. The CDR3 DNA sequence: TGTGCCAGCAGCTGGACTAGCGAGCAGTACTTC.

The rearrangement links TRBV13 to TRBJ2-7; a weak D match, TRBD1 (6 bases). The CDR3 length is 14 residues. Trimming pared 1 base from V and 4 bases from J, leaving 11 bases between. Germline V gene lookup returns CDR1 PRHDT and CDR2 FYEKMQ (reference sequence). In DNA, the CDR3 is TGTGCCAGCAGCTTAGTAGGCGACAGGTACGAGCAGTACTTC. It specifies CASSLVGDRYEQYF.

This chain uses TRBV14 with TRBJ2-7; D is perhaps TRBD1 (6 bases). With 4 bases removed from V and 2 bases from J, the gap between germline ends came to 12 bases. The CDR3 covers 14 residues. The germline CDR1 and CDR2 sequences are SGHDN and FVKESK. CDR3 bases: TGTGCCAGCAGCCTGCTGGACAGAGCCTACGAGCAGTACTTC. It encodes CASSLLDRAYEQYF.

The CDR3 loop reads CATQQGIHNTEAFF. The CDR3 DNA reads as TGTGCCACACAACAGGGGATCCATAACACTGAAGCTTTCTTT. The chain links TRBV27 to TRBJ1-1, with 7 bases fitting TRBD1. The CDR3 length is 14 residues. With 10 bases clipped from V and 2 bases from J, the junction kept 10 bases outside the gene matches. In germline, CDR1 is MNHEY, CDR2 SMNVEV (reference sequence).

The chain links TRBV29-1 to TRBJ2-5; TRBD1 matches 9 bases. CDR1 is SQVTM, CDR2 ANQGSEA, per germline. The CDR3 spans 14 residues. Losses at the gene ends were 4 bases for V and 6 bases for J; bases not matched to a gene: 9. CDR3 in amino acids: CSVGFRDRVKTQYF. The CDR3 coding sequence is TGCAGCGTTGGGTTTCGGGACAGGGTAAAGACCCAGTACTTC.

This rearrangement joins TRBV25-1 to TRBJ1-1; TRBD1 is a possible D gene (5 bases). V lost 2 bases, J lost 0 bases, and 10 bases lay in between. Germline V gene lookup returns CDR1 MGHDK and CDR2 SYGVNS. There are 15 residues in the CDR3. This CDR3 is CASSEEEGLNTEAFF. The CDR3 region has the DNA TGTGCCAGCAGTGAAGAGGAGGGACTGAACACTGAAGCTTTCTTT. Full variable domain (remainder filled in from reference TRBV25-1 and TRBJ1-1): EADIYQTPRYLVIGTGKKITLECSQTMGHDKMYWYQQDPGMELHLIHYSYGVNSTEKGDLSSESTVSRIRTEHFPLTLESARPSHTSQYLCASSEEEGLNTEAFFGQGTRLTVV.

The rearrangement links TRBV2 to TRBJ1-4, with 12 bases lining up with TRBD1. There are 15 residues in the CDR3. V lost 6 bases to trimming and J lost 5 bases; unmatched junction nucleotides: 4. From germline, CDR1 is SNHLY and CDR2 FYNNEI. CDR3 sequence reads: CASRGTGGSNEKLFF. In nucleotides, the CDR3 is TGTGCCAGCAGGGGGACAGGGGGCAGCAATGAAAAACTGTTTTTT.

The chain employs TRBV6-1 and TRBJ2-1, with TRBD1 identical over 10 bases. V dropped 2 bases and J dropped 3; count of bases not matched to a gene: 4. This CDR3 comprises 16 residues. Per the germline V gene, CDR1 is MNHNS and CDR2 is SASEGT. This CDR3 is CASSERRTGGYNEQFF. Here the CDR3 DNA reads TGTGCCAGCAGTGAACGCCGGACAGGGGGCTACAATGAGCAGTTCTTC.